This T cell receptor (beta chain) was obtained from a study of radiation and T cells in renal cell carcinoma. For the study at large: Nephrectomy followed 15 Gy stereotactic body radiation by 4 weeks. Study-wide findings and caveats: Baseline intratumoral clonotype presence is unknown without pretreatment biopsies.

The CDR3 totals 15 residues. The germline V gene has CDR1 SGHNT and CDR2 YYREEE (reference sequence). Germline trimming cut 0 bases from V and 1 base from J; bases unmatched to any gene: 2. The protocol was immunoSEQ multiplex PCR, while the TCRdb copy is restricted to in-frame clones and leaves out a portion. The sample records 120,000 or so clones, 81% being singletons. The time point: blood 2 weeks post-SBRT. Treatment: 15 Gy SBRT to primary tumor, nephrectomy 4 weeks later. Worth noting for this clone: The target antigen is unknown.

V and J are TRBV5-4 and TRBJ1-1; 8 nucleotides match TRBD1. The sequencing used blood, collected from a patient whose treatment included radiotherapy and nephrectomy. The receptor's source is a man aged 50 to 60 with renal cell carcinoma. CDR3 nucleotide sequence: TGTGCCAGCAGCTTGGCCGGACAGGGGAACACTGAAGCTTTCTTT. This encodes CASSLAGQGNTEAFF.